This T cell receptor (beta chain) was captured by sequencing in a study of beta chain features in type 1 diabetes (dated by TCRdb to the late 2010s). In the study overall: Mean age, gender distribution, total cell number and subset yield were not different between patients and healthy donors. Whereas all 30 or so donors provided naive and central memory subsets, regulatory and stem cell-like memory subsets were isolated from just 8 patients and roughly 8 healthy donors. A total of roughly 99,000,000 sorted cells were examined across all samples, and the number of cells per subset was strongly correlated with RNA yield. In the study, TCRB repertoires of sorted circulating CD4+ T cell subsets from recently diagnosed type 1 diabetes patients were compared with those of matched healthy donors. The full study reports these points: Because cDNA rather than genomic DNA was sequenced, highly expressing activated cells could have been over-represented, although no difference in activation and CD3 levels was found between groups. A moderate but significant shortening of TCRB CDR3 length was observed in type 1 diabetes patients in all four CD4+ subsets. Naive, central memory and regulatory TCRB repertoires appeared more similar among patients than among healthy donors. PCR might favor shorter templates, but patient and control samples were amplified and corrected together, so any skew would affect both groups equally. Patients with type 1 diabetes made fewer insertions and deleted more nucleotides at VDJ recombination sites, implying thymic rearrangement abnormalities. HLA sub-analyses involved small numbers of individuals, so any influence of HLA type on TCRB rearrangement remained unresolved.

The entire isolated RNA was reverse transcribed using the High Capacity cDNA Reverse Transcription Kit, and thus expressed TCRB transcripts were sequenced. Deep immunoSEQ sequencing was performed on naive, central memory and regulatory T cell samples, with an average of around 3.4 million total reads per sample. Sorted cells were lysed in RLT buffer, and RNA was extracted using DNase-treated RNeasy Micro or Mini kits according to cell number. Each cell subset was processed on its own to prevent cross-contamination, while patient and healthy donor samples were processed together. The immunoSEQ multiplex PCR was used to amplify TCRB sequences from cDNA, generating 87-bp fragments that spanned the CDR3 region. Amplicons were sequenced on the Illumina HiSeq platform. In the paper's pipeline: PCR bias was corrected computationally using synthetic template baselines, and reads within Hamming distance 2 were collapsed, with unmergeable singletons discarded. Reads were aligned to IMGT to assign V, D and J genes, CDR3 length, and insertions or deletions at six rearrangement sites. Clonotype counts were normalized to sorted cell number within each subset before computing true diversity and Gini coefficients with the tcR R package. Repertoire sharing was quantified using the overlap coefficient calculated on TCRB nucleotide sequences. Not all clones reach the TCRdb copy of this immuneACCESS table, which keeps in-frame sequences only. Checked studies attribute under half of the gap to unresolved V genes and leave the rest unexplained. That table supplies the V and J calls and clone size; D and trimming were determined from the DNA. In this sample the table shows 150,000 to 180,000 clones, 8.5% to 14% of which occur a single time. Roughly 2% of the sample comes from the top ten.

Each donor gave one peripheral blood draw, around 100 mL on average, collected into heparinised tubes. A BD FACSAria II was used to sort naive, central memory, regulatory and stem cell-like memory CD4+ T cells with a panel that included CD45RO, CCR7, CD25, CD127, CD95 and CD27. Every sorted population had a purity above 95%. PBMCs were isolated right away by Lymphoprep density gradient centrifugation and were stained directly, without culture. So that batch effects would be minimized, each experiment stained and sorted samples in pairs, pairing one healthy donor with one patient. The CDR1 and CDR2 encoded by the germline V gene are LGHNA and YNFKEQ. The CDR3 holds 16 amino acids from the cysteine to the phenylalanine. The entry retains the CDR3 DNA only, 48 bases that are in frame from base 1. From V the trimming removes 5 bases and from J it removes 2 bases, while the gene matches leave 10 bases of the junction unaccounted for.

Notes on this clone: Its antigen is still unknown. Per-nucleotide qualities are absent, and no much larger clonotype sits a single base away.

The sample was central memory CD4+ T cells from blood. The clonotype originates from a young man in good health. The V gene is TRBV4-2 and the J gene is TRBJ2-5; 8 junctional bases match TRBD2. The CDR3 in this case is CASSRGSERGQETQYF. The nucleotides read TGTGCCAGCAGCAGGGGATCTGAGCGGGGGCAAGAGACCCAGTACTTC.